Below, 9 T cell receptor beta chains from the same sample are listed, as sequenced in a study of T cell changes during pregnancy in multiple sclerosis. Libraries were prepared by immunoSEQ multiplex PCR; TCRdb keeps only in-frame clonotypes and omits some of them. The sample lists around 48,000 clones, roughly 92% occurring once. The sequenced sample was CD4+ T cells from peripheral blood mononuclear cells, obtained in the third trimester of pregnancy. These TCRs come from a female donor with multiple sclerosis, enrolled in a pregnancy study.

The genes are TRBV7-9 and TRBJ2-3, with 9 bases fitting TRBD2. Germline V gene sequence: CDR1 SEHNR, CDR2 FQNEAQ (reference sequence). The CDR3 spans 15 residues. J was trimmed by 5 bases and V by 8 bases; bases with no gene match: 11. CDR3 amino acids: CASGIAGAEGDTQYF. CDR3 nucleotide sequence: TGTGCCAGCGGCATAGCGGGAGCGGAGGGAGATACGCAGTATTTT.

The V call is TRBV7-3, the J call TRBJ2-1; D ambiguous. V was clipped by 2 bases and J by 9 bases, with 11 bases between them. CDR3 length equals 13 residues. The germline V gene encodes CDR1 SGHTA and CDR2 FQGTGA. The CDR3 sequence: CASSLAAEGEQFF. Written as DNA, the CDR3 is TGTGCCAGCAGCTTAGCGGCTGAAGGTGAGCAGTTCTTC.

The chain recombines TRBV28 with TRBJ2-1; the match to TRBD2 covers 7 bases. The CDR3 is made up of 16 amino acids. The V gene's germline CDR1 is MDHEN and CDR2 SYDVKM. Losses at the gene ends were 6 bases for V and 2 bases for J; bases not matched to a gene: 10. The CDR3 DNA reads TGTGCCAGCAGCCCCTTGGCGGGAGTAACCTACAATGAGCAGTTCTTC. It encodes CASSPLAGVTYNEQFF.

The chain joins TRBV19 to TRBJ2-3; D is unclear. The CDR3 is 14 residues long. Germline CDR1 and CDR2: LNHDA and SQIVND (reference sequence). Deletions cut 4 bases from V and 0 bases from J, with 8 bases between. Here the CDR3 DNA reads TGTGCCAGTAGTAGGGCGCTAAGCACAGATACGCAGTATTTT. Translating it yields CASSRALSTDTQYF.

Only one count was recorded for this clone. This chain links TRBV5-5 with TRBJ2-1, with D possibly TRBD2 on 6 matching bases. The V end was cut by 4 bases, the J end by 2 bases, with 13 bases between. The CDR3 covers 15 residues. Germline V lookup: CDR1 SGHKS, CDR2 YYEKEE (reference sequence). The CDR3 bases are TGTGCCAGCAGCAGGGACTTCTTCACCTACAATGAGCAGTTCTTC. This translates into CASSRDFFTYNEQFF.

The chain links TRBV5-1 to TRBJ1-5, with a possible D match to TRBD1 (6 bases). Germline V gene data show CDR1 as SGHRS and CDR2 as YFSETQ. There are 13 residues in the CDR3. The germline V and J ends were trimmed by 4 bases and 5 bases, with 10 bases remaining between them. The CDR3 DNA reads as TGCGCCAGCAGCCAAGGACAGCATCAGCCCCAGCATTTT. This encodes CASSQGQHQPQHF.

This chain joins TRBV2 and TRBJ2-7; D is uncertain. Deletions cut 2 bases from V and 2 bases from J, with 13 bases between. There are 15 residues in the CDR3. Germline V gene lookup returns CDR1 SNHLY and CDR2 FYNNEI. The CDR3 nucleotides are TGTGCCAGCAGTGAATCTGCTAGAGGTACCTACGAGCAGTACTTC. This encodes CASSESARGTYEQYF.

This rearrangement joins TRBV5-4 to TRBJ2-1, with 11 bases identical to TRBD2. With 7 bases clipped from V and 5 bases from J, the junction kept 8 bases outside the gene matches. Germline CDR1 and CDR2: SGHNT and YYREEE (reference sequence). CDR3 size: 15 residues. This chain's CDR3 is CASSTPGLADNEQFF. The CDR3 coding sequence is TGTGCCAGCTCCACCCCGGGACTAGCGGACAATGAGCAGTTCTTC. Complete variable domain (other parts from reference TRBV5-4 and TRBJ2-1): ETGVTQSPTHLIKTRGQQVTLRCSSQSGHNTVSWYQQALGQGPQFIFQYYREEENGRGNFPPRFSGLQFPNYSSELNVNALELDDSALYLCASSTPGLADNEQFFGPGTRLTVL.

The chain uses TRBV5-1 and TRBJ2-1; a possible D gene is TRBD2 (6 bases). Germline V gene sequence: CDR1 SGHRS, CDR2 YFSETQ. There are 17 residues in the CDR3. The ends were cut back, 0 bases at V and 0 bases at J, with 13 bases in the middle. CDR3 region: CASSLDGTPHSYNEQFF. CDR3 nucleotides: TGCGCCAGCAGCTTGGACGGGACTCCGCACTCCTACAATGAGCAGTTCTTC. The full variable domain, its missing parts supplied by reference TRBV5-1 and TRBJ2-1, is KAGVTQTPRYLIKTRGQQVTLSCSPISGHRSVSWYQQTPGQGLQFLFEYFSETQRNKGNFPGRFSGRQFSNSRSEMNVSTLELGDSALYLCASSLDGTPHSYNEQFFGPGTRLTVL.